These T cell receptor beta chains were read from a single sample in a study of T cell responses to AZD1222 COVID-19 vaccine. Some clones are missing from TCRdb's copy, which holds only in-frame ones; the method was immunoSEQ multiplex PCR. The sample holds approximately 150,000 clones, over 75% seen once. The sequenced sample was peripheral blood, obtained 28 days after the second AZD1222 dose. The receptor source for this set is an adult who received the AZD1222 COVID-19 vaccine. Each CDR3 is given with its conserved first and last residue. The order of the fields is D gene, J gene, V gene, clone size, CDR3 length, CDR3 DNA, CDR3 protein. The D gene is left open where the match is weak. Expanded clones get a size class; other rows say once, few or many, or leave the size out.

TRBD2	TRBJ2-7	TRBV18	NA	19	TGTGCCAGCTCACCACCGGGACTAGCGACAGACTTTCGATCCTACGAGCAGTACTTC	CASSPPGLATDFRSYEQYF
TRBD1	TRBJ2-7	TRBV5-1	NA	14	TGCGCCAGCAGCCCCGCCGGGACAGGGAACGAGCAGTACTTC	CASSPAGTGNEQYF
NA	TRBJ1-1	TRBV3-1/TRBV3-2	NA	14	TGTGCCAGCAGCCAAGGAGGGGGGAACACTGAAGCTTTCTTT	CASSQGGGNTEAFF
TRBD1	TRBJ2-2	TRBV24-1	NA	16	TGTGCCACCAGTGAAAAGGGGGCTTATTTCACCGGGGAGCTGTTTTTT	CATSEKGAYFTGELFF
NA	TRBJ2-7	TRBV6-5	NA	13	TGTGCCAGCAGTCTGACCTATACCTACGAGCAGTACTTC	CASSLTYTYEQYF
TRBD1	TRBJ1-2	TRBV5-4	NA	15	TGTGCCAGCAGCTCACTAGGGGGCTTCGGCTATGGCTACACCTTC	CASSSLGGFGYGYTF
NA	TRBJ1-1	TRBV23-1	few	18	TGCGCCAGCAGTCAATCTCCCTTCGAGGCAGTTTTGAACACTGAAGCTTTCTTT	CASSQSPFEAVLNTEAFF
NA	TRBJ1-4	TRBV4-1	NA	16	TGCGCCAGCAGCCCTCGGGACGGTGCAACTAATGAAAAACTGTTTTTT	CASSPRDGATNEKLFF
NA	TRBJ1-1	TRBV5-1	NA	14	TGCGCCAGCAGCTTGGGGTGGGAGAACACTGAAGCTTTCTTT	CASSLGWENTEAFF
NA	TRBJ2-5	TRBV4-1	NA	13	TGCGCCAGCAGCCAAGTGCGGGGCGAGACCCAGTACTTC	CASSQVRGETQYF
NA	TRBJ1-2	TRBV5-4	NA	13	TGTGCCAGCAGCTTATACGGGGTCATAGGCTACACCTTC	CASSLYGVIGYTF
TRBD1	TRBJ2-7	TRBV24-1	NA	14	TGTGCCACCAGTGACCCGACAGGGCCCTACGAGCAGTACTTC	CATSDPTGPYEQYF
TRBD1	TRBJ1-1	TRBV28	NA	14	TGTGCCAGCAGTTCCGGGACAGGGCGGACTGAAGCTTTCTTT	CASSSGTGRTEAFF
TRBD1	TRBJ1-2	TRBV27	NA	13	TGTGCCAGCGGGAAACAGGGGGACTATGGCTACACCTTC	CASGKQGDYGYTF
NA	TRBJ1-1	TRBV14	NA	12	TGTGCCAGCAGCCTGGGGGGTGGTGAAGCTTTCTTT	CASSLGGGEAFF
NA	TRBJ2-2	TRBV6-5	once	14	TGTGCCACCCAGATCCTGAAGAACACCGGGGAGCTGTTTTTT	CATQILKNTGELFF
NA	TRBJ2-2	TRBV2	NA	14	TGTGCCAGCAGTGAGAGGTGGGGGCCGGGGGAGCTGTTTTTT	CASSERWGPGELFF
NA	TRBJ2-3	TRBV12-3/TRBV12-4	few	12	TGTGCCAGCAGTTCCGGCACAGATACGCAGTATTTT	CASSSGTDTQYF
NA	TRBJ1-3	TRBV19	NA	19	TGTGCCAGTAGTAAAATCCCGCACGGATGGGGCGGCTCTGGAAACACCATATATTTT	CASSKIPHGWGGSGNTIYF
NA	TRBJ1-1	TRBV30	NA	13	TGTGCCTGGAGTGGCAGACTGAACACTGAAGCTTTCTTT	CAWSGRLNTEAFF
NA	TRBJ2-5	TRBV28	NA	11	TGTGCCAGCAGAAAAGAAGAGACCCAGTACTTC	CASRKEETQYF
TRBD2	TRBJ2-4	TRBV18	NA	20	TGTGCCAGCTCACCAACGACTCGGGTAGCGGGTGGGATAGCCAAAAACATTCAGTACTTC	CASSPTTRVAGGIAKNIQYF
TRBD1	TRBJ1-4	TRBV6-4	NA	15	TGTGCCAGCAGTGACTCGAGGGACAGTGGTGAAAAACTGTTTTTT	CASSDSRDSGEKLFF
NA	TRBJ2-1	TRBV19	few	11	TGTGCCAGTAGTATGGGGGCGGGGCAGTTCTTC	CASSMGAGQFF
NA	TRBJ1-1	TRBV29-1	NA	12	TGCAGCGTTGTCTCGGGGGCTACTGAAGCTTTCTTT	CSVVSGATEAFF
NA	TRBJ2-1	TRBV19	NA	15	TGTGCCAGTAGAATCGACAGCGAAGCCTACAATGAGCAGTTCTTC	CASRIDSEAYNEQFF
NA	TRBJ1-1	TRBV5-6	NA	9	TGTGCCAGCAGCTTAGAGGCTTTCTTT	CASSLEAFF
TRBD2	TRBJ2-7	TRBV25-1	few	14	TGTGCCAGCAGCCGAGGGGAGGGCCACTACGAGCAGTACTTC	CASSRGEGHYEQYF
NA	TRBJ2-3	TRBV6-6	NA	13	TGTGCCAGCAGTGCTCGGCAGGGAGATACGCAGTATTTT	CASSARQGDTQYF
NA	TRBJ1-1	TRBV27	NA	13	TGTGCCAGCACCGGGCAGGTGAACACTGAAGCTTTCTTT	CASTGQVNTEAFF
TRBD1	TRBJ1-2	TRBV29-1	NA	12	TGCAGCTCCGACCCAGGGGGCTATGGCTACACCTTC	CSSDPGGYGYTF
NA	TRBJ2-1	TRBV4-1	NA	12	TGCGCCAGCAGCCATGGTGGGAATGAGCAGTTCTTC	CASSHGGNEQFF
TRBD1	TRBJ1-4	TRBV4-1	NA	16	TGCGCCAGCAGCTTTGGGACAGGGCCAGAGGATGAAAAACTGTTTTTT	CASSFGTGPEDEKLFF